What follows are 29 T cell receptor beta chains derived from one specimen sequenced in a study of vaccination effects on CD4 cells after COVID-19 (dated by TCRdb to 2022 to 2024). Preparation of the library involved the immunoSEQ multiplex PCR assay. TCRdb obtained this table from immuneACCESS and retained in-frame rearrangements with V and J assigned. These tables miss some clones; where compared with another copy, unresolved V genes account for less than half of the shortfall, and the remainder is unexplained. The sample table shows about 38,000 clones, and about 81% are seen once. The ten biggest clones cover 2.9% of the sample. For these receptors, no antigen is known. After around eleven days of culture, CD4+ T cells were isolated with the EasySep CD4+ T cell isolation kit. The material sequenced was CD4+ T cells from PBMCs cultured without peptide, taken before COVID-19 vaccination. These TCRs come from a human donor who received a COVID-19 vaccine.

Only a few counts were recorded for this clone. The rearrangement uses TRBV5-4 and TRBJ1-3; D is ambiguous. CDR1 and CDR2 from the germline V gene are SGHNT and YYREEE (reference sequence). Trimming pared 4 bases from V and 0 bases from J, leaving 8 bases between. CDR3 length equals 14 residues. The CDR3 region is CASSKTDSGNTIYF. In DNA, the CDR3 is TGTGCCAGCAGCAAGACCGACTCTGGAAACACCATATATTTT.

The rearrangement links TRBV5-5 to TRBJ2-2; a possible D gene is TRBD2 (6 bases). The CDR3 loop spans 15 amino acids. Trimming took off 5 bases at V and 2 bases at J, with 13 bases between the two ends. Germline V CDR1 and CDR2: SGHKS, YYEKEE (reference sequence). CDR3 in amino acids: CASRWEVINTGELFF. CDR3 nucleotides: TGTGCCAGCAGATGGGAGGTCATTAACACCGGGGAGCTGTTTTTT.

The chain recombines TRBV6-5 with TRBJ2-7; 7 positions agree with TRBD2. Trimming removed 6 bases from V and 0 bases from J; junction bases left unmatched: 8. CDR1 MNHEY and CDR2 SVGAGI come from the germline V gene. The CDR3 has 15 residues. The CDR3 is CASRPPGGSSYEQYV. The CDR3 DNA follows: TGTGCCAGCAGGCCGCCGGGGGGTAGCTCCTACGAGCAGTACGTC.

This chain uses TRBV5-1 with TRBJ2-3; no definite D call. Trimming cost V 0 bases and J 2 bases, with 10 bases left between them. Germline-derived CDR1 and CDR2 are SGHRS and YFSETQ. The CDR3 covers 15 residues. The CDR3 nucleotides are TGCGCCAGCAGCTTGGAACGTCCTCACACAGATACGCAGTATTTT. Protein sequence: CASSLERPHTDTQYF.

The CDR3 here is CASSLLGVGTGAFF. As DNA, the CDR3 is TGTGCCAGCAGTTTATTAGGGGTAGGGACGGGAGCTTTCTTT. This chain connects TRBV28 to TRBJ1-1, with D possibly being TRBD1 (5 bases). CDR1 is MDHEN and CDR2 is SYDVKM in the germline V gene. The CDR3 is 14 residues long. V lost 1 base and J 10 bases, leaving 16 bases between the germline ends.

The chain joins TRBV10-1 to TRBJ1-2; 8 bases fit TRBD1. The CDR3 covers 13 residues. The V and J ends lost 5 bases and 4 bases, in that order; junction bases with no gene match: 3. Germline CDR1 reads WNHNN; CDR2 reads SYGVQD (reference sequence). The CDR3 sequence is CASSSDRAYGYTF. CDR3 bases: TGCGCCAGCAGTTCGGACAGGGCCTATGGCTACACCTTC.

V is TRBV27 and J is TRBJ2-3; 8 bases match TRBD2. Germline-derived CDR1 and CDR2 are MNHEY and SMNVEV (reference sequence). The ends lost 5 bases at V and 0 bases at J; junction bases unmatched: 10. The CDR3 spans 17 residues. The chain's CDR3 is CASSPHRLATSTDTQYF. The DNA for the CDR3 is TGTGCCAGCAGTCCCCATAGACTAGCGACTAGCACAGATACGCAGTATTTT.

This clone has a handful of counts. The chain carries TRBV3-1 (or the pseudogene TRBV3-2) and TRBJ2-1; TRBD1 agrees at 8 bases. Looked up from germline, CDR1 is LGHDT and CDR2 is YNNKEL (reference sequence). V lost 4 bases to trimming and J lost 3 bases; unmatched junction nucleotides: 8. The CDR3 is 16 amino acids. The CDR3 sequence is CASSRNRDRLYNEQFF. The CDR3, as DNA: TGTGCCAGCAGCCGCAACCGGGACAGGCTCTACAATGAGCAGTTCTTC.

This clone appeared a few times. The chain combines TRBV6-4 with TRBJ2-4; 7 nucleotides align to TRBD2. Germline CDR1 is MRHNA and CDR2 is SNTAGT. The J segment lost 6 bases and the V segment lost 10 bases, leaving 9 bases of the junction unmatched. CDR3 length: 13 amino acids. The CDR3 sequence: CATSSGLGNIQYF. DNA for the CDR3: TGTGCCACTAGTAGCGGGCTCGGAAACATTCAGTACTTC.

This clone occurred a few times. The rearrangement joins TRBV4-1 to TRBJ1-1; D perhaps matches TRBD1 (6 bases). V was shortened by 2 bases and J by 3 bases, with 16 bases between the two germline ends. The CDR3 is 16 amino acids. CDR1 and CDR2 from the germline V gene are MGHRA and YSYEKL. The CDR3 nucleotides are TGCGCCAGCAGCCAAAGAAGGGGGGCGCAGGACACTGAAGCTTTCTTT. Encoded protein: CASSQRRGAQDTEAFF.

The chain combines TRBV5-8 with TRBJ2-7, with TRBD2 matching over 10 bases. The CDR3 sequence is 16 residues long. V shed 0 bases, J shed 7 bases, and the junction held 10 bases outside the gene matches. Germline V gene data show CDR1 as SGHTS and CDR2 as YDEGEE. CDR3 sequence: CASSLAIVAGGSEQYV. The CDR3 nucleotides read TGTGCCAGCAGCTTGGCCATAGTAGCGGGGGGTTCTGAGCAGTACGTC.

The chain carries TRBV6-2 or TRBV6-3 and TRBJ2-7; a possible D gene is TRBD1 (6 bases). Germline V gene sequence: CDR1 MNHEY, CDR2 SVGEGT. The V end was cut by 1 base, the J end by 3 bases, with 7 bases between. The CDR3 covers 13 residues. The CDR3 loop is CASSYLQGYEQYV. DNA of the CDR3: TGTGCCAGCAGTTACTTACAGGGCTACGAGCAGTACGTC.

The chain employs TRBV29-1 and TRBJ2-3; 7 bases are shared with TRBD1. The germline CDR1 and CDR2 sequences are SQVTM and ANQGSEA. The ends lost 6 bases at V and 2 bases at J; junction bases unmatched: 8. The CDR3 runs 14 residues. In DNA, the CDR3 is TGCAGCGTGAGACAGGGAGAAATCACAGATACGCAGTATTTT. Protein: CSVRQGEITDTQYF.

The chain is built from TRBV4-1 and TRBJ2-5, with TRBD1 matching 7 bases. Germline assignment: CDR1 MGHRA and CDR2 YSYEKL. The CDR3 length is 13 residues. With V trimmed by 4 bases and J by 5 bases, 4 bases remained unmatched. The CDR3 protein is CASSRQGPETQYF. CDR3 in DNA: TGCGCCAGCAGCCGACAGGGCCCCGAGACCCAGTACTTC.

By share of the sample, this clone is medium-sized. The chain links TRBV6-5 to TRBJ1-6; tentative D call: TRBD1 (6 bases). This CDR3 is 13 amino acids long. Trimming took 2 bases from V and 7 from J, leaving 6 bases between them. CDR1 and CDR2 (germline): MNHEY, SVGAGI. CDR3 sequence reads: CASSYGTNSPLHF. As DNA, the CDR3 is TGTGCCAGCAGTTACGGGACAAATTCACCCCTCCACTTT.

The chain links TRBV18 to TRBJ1-3; D remains ambiguous. This CDR3 comprises 17 residues. V shed 2 bases and J shed 2 bases, with 16 bases lying between them. Germline lookup yields CDR1 KGHSH and CDR2 LQKENI. The CDR3 spells CASSPSQGNQAGNTIYF. DNA for the CDR3: TGTGCCAGCTCACCATCACAAGGGAACCAGGCTGGAAACACCATATATTTT. Full variable domain (rest looked up from reference TRBV18 and TRBJ1-3): NAGVMQNPRHLVRRRGQEARLRCSPMKGHSHVYWYRQLPEEGLKFMVYLQKENIIDESGMPKERFSAEFPKEGPSILRIQQVVRGDSAAYFCASSPSQGNQAGNTIYFGEGSWLTVV.

V gene TRBV10-2 combines with J gene TRBJ1-6; D ambiguous. The CDR3 has 16 residues. V gave up 0 bases and J gave up 2 bases, with 8 bases separating them. Germline lookup yields CDR1 WSHSY and CDR2 SAAADI. The CDR3 is CASSESKLTYNSPLHF. The CDR3 DNA follows: TGCGCCAGCAGTGAGTCGAAACTTACCTATAATTCACCCCTCCACTTT.

The chain recombines TRBV6-6 with TRBJ1-1, with D uncertain. V was clipped by 2 bases and J by 1 base, with 2 bases between them. The CDR3 contains 12 residues. Per the germline V gene, CDR1 is MNHNY and CDR2 is SVGAGI (reference sequence). The CDR3 bases are TGTGCCAGCAGTTACCGGAACACTGAAGCTTTCTTT. This sequence encodes CASSYRNTEAFF.

This chain connects TRBV6-6 to TRBJ1-5, with 7 bases lining up with TRBD1. This CDR3 has 13 amino acids. CDR1 is MNHNY and CDR2 is SVGAGI in the germline V gene (reference sequence). J gave up 1 base and V 10 bases, and 4 bases lay outside the gene matches. The CDR3 DNA reads TGTGCCACCACGACAGGGAGCAATCAGCCCCAGCATTTT. It codes for CATTTGSNQPQHF.

The rearrangement uses TRBV11-3 and TRBJ1-1; D gene uncertain. Trimming stripped 2 bases from V and 5 bases from J, with 9 bases between. Germline V CDR1 and CDR2: SGHNT, YENEEA. The CDR3 runs 13 residues. CDR3: CASSLSGGTEAFF. DNA for the CDR3: TGTGCCAGCAGCTTATCCGGCGGAACTGAAGCTTTCTTT. The full variable domain, completed using reference TRBV11-3 and TRBJ1-1, is EAGVVQSPRYKIIEKKQPVAFWCNPISGHNTLYWYLQNLGQGPELLIRYENEEAVDDSQLPKDRFSAERLKGVDSTLKIQPAELGDSAVYLCASSLSGGTEAFFGQGTRLTVV.

A few counts support this clone. The chain uses TRBV7-3 and TRBJ2-2, with a possible D match to TRBD1 (6 bases). The CDR3 is 14 residues long. CDR1 and CDR2 from the germline V gene are SGHTA and FQGTGA. The V and J ends lost 6 bases and 6 bases respectively, with 14 bases between them. CDR3 in DNA: TGTGCCAGCAGGGATCGGCAGGGGTCCGGGGAGCTGTTTTTT. Translating it yields CASRDRQGSGELFF.

In its sample, this clone was seen once. This chain uses TRBV6-2 or TRBV6-3 with TRBJ1-1, with TRBD1 as a possible D gene (6 bases). Trimming took off 3 bases at V and 0 bases at J, with 11 bases between the two ends. The CDR3 is 15 amino acids. Germline V gene sequence: CDR1 MNHEY, CDR2 SVGEGT. As DNA, the CDR3 is TGTGCCAGCAGTTATGAGGGGGGCTTGAACACTGAAGCTTTCTTT. Amino acids: CASSYEGGLNTEAFF.

This chain joins TRBV6-5 and TRBJ1-2; no firm D call. The CDR3 length is 15 residues. The V gene's germline CDR1 is MNHEY and CDR2 SVGAGI. V was clipped by 0 bases and J by 8 bases, with 16 bases between them. The CDR3 sequence: CASSYSYGPPGGYTF. For the CDR3, the DNA is TGTGCCAGCAGTTACTCGTATGGGCCCCCGGGGGGCTACACCTTC.

The rearrangement joins TRBV6-2 or TRBV6-3 to TRBJ2-4; D unclear. Germline loops: CDR1 MNHEY, CDR2 SVGEGT. V shed 6 bases and J shed 6 bases, with 9 bases lying between them. The CDR3 covers 12 residues. The CDR3: CASSPLRNIQYF. CDR3 coding DNA: TGTGCCAGCAGCCCCCTAAGAAACATTCAGTACTTC.

The chain has TRBV6-1 and TRBJ2-7, with TRBD1 matching over 9 bases. This CDR3 is 14 amino acids long. CDR1 is MNHNS, CDR2 SASEGT, per germline. The V gene end was trimmed by 3 bases and the J gene end by 4 bases; junction bases not matched to a gene: 4. The CDR3 sequence: CASSDNRGRYEQYV. CDR3 coding DNA: TGTGCCAGCAGTGACAACAGGGGGCGATACGAGCAGTACGTC.

The V and J genes are TRBV5-1 and TRBJ2-4, with TRBD1 identical over 11 bases. The length of the CDR3 is 14 residues. V shed 4 bases and J 8 bases; nucleotides not matched to a gene: 5. Germline loops: CDR1 SGHRS, CDR2 YFSETQ. This CDR3 reads CASSPGQGAYIQYF. In nucleotides, the CDR3 is TGCGCCAGCAGCCCCGGACAGGGGGCTTACATTCAGTACTTC.

The chain combines TRBV5-8 with TRBJ2-3, with a possible D match to TRBD2 (6 bases). Germline V CDR1 and CDR2: SGHTS, YDEGEE. This CDR3 has 16 amino acids. Trimming removed 7 bases at V and 0 bases at J, with 18 bases between. CDR3 protein: CASPTLAPESTDTQYF. CDR3 nucleotides: TGTGCCAGCCCAACCCTAGCGCCAGAAAGCACAGATACGCAGTATTTT.

This clone was detected only once. This rearrangement joins TRBV7-2 to TRBJ2-3; TRBD1 is a possible D gene (5 bases). The CDR3 is made up of 15 amino acids. Trimming shortened V by 7 bases and J by 4 bases, and 18 bases separated the two germline ends. Germline V gives CDR1 SGHTA, CDR2 FQGNSA. For the CDR3, the DNA is TGTGCCAGCACCCCCGTTTCGGGCAGGGCAGATACGCAGTATTTT. Translated: CASTPVSGRADTQYF. Complete variable domain (other parts from reference TRBV7-2 and TRBJ2-3): GAGVSQSPSNKVTEKGKDVELRCDPISGHTALYWYRQSLGQGLEFLIYFQGNSAPDKSGLPSDRFSAERTGGSVSTLTIQRTQQEDSAVYLCASTPVSGRADTQYFGPGTRLTVL.

This sequence joins TRBV5-1 and TRBJ2-3; tentatively, D is TRBD2 (5 bases). This CDR3 is built from 13 residues. The germline V gene encodes CDR1 SGHRS and CDR2 YFSETQ. V lost 2 bases and J 1 base, leaving 5 bases between the germline ends. The CDR3 here is CASSFSGTDTQYF. The CDR3 nucleotides are TGCGCCAGCAGCTTTAGCGGCACAGATACGCAGTATTTT. Looking up the rest from reference TRBV5-1 and TRBJ2-3 gives the full variable domain: KAGVTQTPRYLIKTRGQQVTLSCSPISGHRSVSWYQQTPGQGLQFLFEYFSETQRNKGNFPGRFSGRQFSNSRSEMNVSTLELGDSALYLCASSFSGTDTQYFGPGTRLTVL.